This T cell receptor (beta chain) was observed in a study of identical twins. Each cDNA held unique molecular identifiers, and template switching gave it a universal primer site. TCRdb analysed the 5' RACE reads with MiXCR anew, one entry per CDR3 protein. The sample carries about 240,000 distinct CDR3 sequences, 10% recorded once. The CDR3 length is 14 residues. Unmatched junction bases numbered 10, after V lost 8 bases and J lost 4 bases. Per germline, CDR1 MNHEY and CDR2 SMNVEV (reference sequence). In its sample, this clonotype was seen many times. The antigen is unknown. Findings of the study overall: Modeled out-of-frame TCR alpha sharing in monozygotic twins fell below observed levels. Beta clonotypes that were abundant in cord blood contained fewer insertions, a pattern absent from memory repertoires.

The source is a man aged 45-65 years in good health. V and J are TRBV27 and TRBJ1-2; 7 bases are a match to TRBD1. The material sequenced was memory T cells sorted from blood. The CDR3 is CASAPGQSRYGYTF. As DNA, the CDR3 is TGTGCCAGCGCCCCGGGACAGAGCCGCTATGGCTACACCTTC.